The 28 T cell receptor beta chains in this list originate from one sample, sequenced in a study of T cell clonotyping in hematopoietic cell transplantation. Measured with immunoSEQ multiplex PCR; TCRdb has only the in-frame clones, and not every one. The sample has over 25,000 clones, around 95% seen once. The sequencing sample was made of peripheral blood mononuclear cells. These receptors were obtained from a middle-aged man in good health. Some clones in this sample may be carry-over from other donors' samples.

The chain is built from TRBV28 and TRBJ1-1; a weak D match, TRBD1 (6 bases). Trimming shortened V by 4 bases and J by 7 bases, and 10 bases separated the two germline ends. The CDR3 sequence is 12 residues long. CDR1 is MDHEN and CDR2 is SYDVKM in the germline V gene. The DNA of the CDR3 is TGTGCCAGCAGTTCTGGACAGTTTGAAGCTTTCTTT. Translating it yields CASSSGQFEAFF.

V and J are TRBV11-3 and TRBJ1-1; D ambiguous. V lost 1 base and J lost 1, with 4 bases in between. CDR1 SGHNT and CDR2 YENEEA come from the germline V gene. The CDR3 is 13 residues long. The CDR3 DNA reads TGTGCCAGCAGCTTAGGGCGGAACACTGAAGCTTTCTTT. This sequence encodes CASSLGRNTEAFF.

The chain uses TRBV6-1 and TRBJ1-1, with a possible D match to TRBD1 (6 bases). This CDR3 spans 13 amino acids. CDR1 MNHNS and CDR2 SASEGT come from the germline V gene. V was pared by 7 bases and J by 7 bases, with 16 bases between. CDR3 sequence: CASKHLGGLEAFF. The CDR3 DNA is TGTGCCAGCAAGCATTTGGGGGGCCTTGAAGCTTTCTTT.

The chain carries TRBV4-1 and TRBJ1-2; D gene uncertain. The germline V and J ends were trimmed by 2 bases and 2 bases, with 9 bases remaining between them. The CDR3 contains 14 residues. Looked up from germline, CDR1 is MGHRA and CDR2 is YSYEKL. Written as DNA, the CDR3 is TGCGCCAGCAGCCAACCCTCAGCAAACTATGGCTACACCTTC. This gives the protein CASSQPSANYGYTF.

The chain is built from TRBV25-1 and TRBJ2-7; 11 nucleotides align to TRBD2. Germline assignment: CDR1 MGHDK and CDR2 SYGVNS. V dropped 5 bases and J dropped 3; count of bases not matched to a gene: 3. CDR3 length: 14 residues. CDR3 nucleotide sequence: TGTGCCAGCAGTCTAGCGGGGGGTATCTACGAGCAGTACTTC. Translating it yields CASSLAGGIYEQYF.

This sequence joins TRBV2 and TRBJ1-2; possible D gene TRBD1, 5 bases. The CDR3 runs 15 residues. CDR1 and CDR2 (germline): SNHLY, FYNNEI. The ends were cut back, 2 bases at V and 4 bases at J, with 14 bases in the middle. The CDR3 nucleotides are TGTGCCAGCAGTGAACAACTTCGACAGACCTATGGCTACACCTTC. Translation gives CASSEQLRQTYGYTF.

J is TRBJ1-1 and V is TRBV19; 8 bases match TRBD1. The ends lost 6 bases at V and 8 bases at J; junction bases unmatched: 8. This CDR3 region has 13 residues. The germline CDR1 and CDR2 sequences are LNHDA and SQIVND (reference sequence). Written as DNA, the CDR3 is TGTGCCAGTAGAAAAACAGGGGGACGGGAAGCTTTCTTT. It yields the protein CASRKTGGREAFF.

The chain couples TRBV7-2 to TRBJ2-3, with 14 bases identical to TRBD2. Germline lookup yields CDR1 SGHTA and CDR2 FQGNSA. After removal of 2 bases from V and 2 bases from J, the junction contained 3 bases not matched to a gene. This CDR3 region has 17 residues. For the CDR3, the DNA is TGTGCCAGCAGCTTACGGACTAGCGGGGGGCCCACAGATACGCAGTATTTT. Translated: CASSLRTSGGPTDTQYF.

The V call is TRBV6-1, the J call TRBJ2-7; D not resolved. The CDR3 runs to 13 residues. The V gene's germline CDR1 is MNHNS and CDR2 SASEGT. Trimming removed 3 bases from V and 5 bases from J, with 11 bases in between. CDR3 sequence: CASSESFNDEQYF. DNA for the CDR3: TGTGCCAGCAGTGAGTCTTTCAACGACGAGCAGTACTTC.

V and J are TRBV7-8 and TRBJ1-2, with D possibly being TRBD1 (5 bases). Germline CDR1 SGHVS, CDR2 FQNEAQ. V gave up 5 bases and J gave up 6 bases, with 25 bases separating them. The CDR3 contains 17 residues. CDR3 nucleotide sequence: TGTGCCAGCAGCGGGACCGTAATAGGGGTAACTAGGGATGGCTACACCTTC. Translated, it gives CASSGTVIGVTRDGYTF.

The V gene is TRBV5-1, the J gene TRBJ2-5; TRBD2 matches 8 bases. This CDR3 has 13 amino acids. V trimming: 4 bases; J trimming: 4 bases; junction bases outside the gene matches: 3. Germline V gives CDR1 SGHRS, CDR2 YFSETQ. The CDR3: CASSRGGIETQYF. Here the CDR3 DNA reads TGCGCCAGCAGCCGGGGGGGTATAGAGACCCAGTACTTC.

The V gene is TRBV7-2, the J gene TRBJ2-7, with unresolved D. This CDR3 is built from 13 residues. V lost 1 base, J lost 7 bases, and 11 bases lay in between. Germline V gene data show CDR1 as SGHTA and CDR2 as FQGNSA. As DNA, the CDR3 is TGTGCCAGCAGCTTAGGATCCGTTATTGAGCAGTACTTC. It encodes CASSLGSVIEQYF. Filled out from reference TRBV7-2 and TRBJ2-7, the complete variable domain reads GAGVSQSPSNKVTEKGKDVELRCDPISGHTALYWYRQSLGQGLEFLIYFQGNSAPDKSGLPSDRFSAERTGGSVSTLTIQRTQQEDSAVYLCASSLGSVIEQYFGPGTRLTVT.

The chain combines TRBV5-6 with TRBJ2-7; D unclear. Germline CDR1 is SGHDT and CDR2 is YYEEEE. Trimming cost V 0 bases and J 0 bases, with 10 bases left between them. The length of the CDR3 is 15 residues. CDR3 coding DNA: TGTGCCAGCAGCTTGGTTGGGTGGGGCTCCTACGAGCAGTACTTC. Its translation: CASSLVGWGSYEQYF.

The chain has TRBV2 and TRBJ2-2; the D gene is possibly TRBD2 (6 bases). Deletions cut 5 bases from V and 1 base from J, with 14 bases between. Germline V gene data show CDR1 as SNHLY and CDR2 as FYNNEI. There are 16 residues in the CDR3. The CDR3 coding sequence is TGTGCCAGCAGTCCTCTGGGACTTCTGAACACCGGGGAGCTGTTTTTT. Translation: CASSPLGLLNTGELFF.

The rearrangement uses TRBV6-1 and TRBJ2-2; D is possibly TRBD1 (6 bases). This CDR3 contains 15 residues. V gave up 1 base and J gave up 4 bases, with 10 bases separating them. In germline, CDR1 is MNHNS, CDR2 SASEGT. The CDR3 loop is CASSEGQVLTGELFF. The DNA for the CDR3 is TGTGCCAGCAGTGAAGGACAGGTTCTCACCGGGGAGCTGTTTTTT.

V usage is TRBV9 and J usage is TRBJ2-3; TRBD1 matches 7 bases. The CDR3 is made up of 15 amino acids. The germline gives CDR1 SGDLS, CDR2 YYNGEE. The ends lost 3 bases at V and 2 bases at J; junction bases unmatched: 6. CDR3 coding DNA: TGTGCCAGCAGCGCGGGACAGCGTAACACAGATACGCAGTATTTT. It specifies CASSAGQRNTDTQYF.

The V and J genes are TRBV2 and TRBJ1-2; 9 nucleotides match TRBD1. This CDR3 is 14 amino acids long. Germline V gene lookup returns CDR1 SNHLY and CDR2 FYNNEI. Trimming removed 4 bases from V and 8 bases from J; junction bases left unmatched: 8. The CDR3 DNA follows: TGTGCCAGCAGTGTCTTCCGGGACAGGGAGGGCTACACCTTC. Its protein is CASSVFRDREGYTF.

The CDR3 DNA sequence: TGTGCCAGCAGCCAGGGGGTGCTCAGGGGGCGCAACACCGGGGAGCTGTTTTTT. Its protein product is CASSQGVLRGRNTGELFF. This chain connects TRBV14 to TRBJ2-2, with 8 bases aligning to TRBD1. This CDR3 has 18 residues. Germline CDR1 and CDR2: SGHDN and FVKESK. Unmatched junction bases numbered 11, after V lost 3 bases and J lost 2 bases.

The chain employs TRBV5-1 and TRBJ2-3, with 8 bases matching TRBD2. CDR1 and CDR2 from the germline V gene are SGHRS and YFSETQ. This CDR3 is built from 15 residues. The J segment lost 6 bases and the V segment lost 3 bases, leaving 9 bases of the junction unmatched. The CDR3 nucleotides are TGCGCCAGCAGCTCGGGAGGGGGTATAAGGGATACGCAGTATTTT. Amino acid sequence: CASSSGGGIRDTQYF.

This chain links TRBV29-1 with TRBJ1-6, with D unclear. Trimming shortened V by 4 bases and J by 7 bases, and 8 bases separated the two germline ends. The CDR3 contains 12 residues. CDR1 is SQVTM, CDR2 ANQGSEA, per germline. The CDR3 region has the DNA TGCAGCGTTGTGGTCCCGAATTCACCCCTCCACTTT. Translation: CSVVVPNSPLHF.

The gene calls are TRBV10-3 and TRBJ2-5; 8 nucleotides match TRBD2. Looked up from germline, CDR1 is ENHRY and CDR2 is SYGVKD. CDR3 length equals 15 residues. The CDR3 reads CLPKISGSPQETQYF. DNA for the CDR3: TGTCTTCCCAAGATCAGCGGGAGTCCCCAAGAGACCCAGTACTTC.

The CDR3 sequence is CASSLQGAMGDTQYF. The CDR3 DNA follows: TGCGCCAGCAGCCTACAGGGGGCTATGGGAGATACGCAGTATTTT. The chain uses TRBV4-3 and TRBJ2-3, with 9 bases matching TRBD1. The CDR3 length is 15 residues. V lost 4 bases, J lost 5 bases, and 7 bases stayed unmatched. Germline-derived CDR1 and CDR2 are LGHNA and YSLEER.

The rearrangement joins TRBV13 to TRBJ1-6, with no clear D. CDR1 and CDR2 from the germline V gene are PRHDT and FYEKMQ (reference sequence). This CDR3 contains 16 residues. The V end was cut by 1 base, the J end by 0 bases, with 7 bases between. CDR3 amino acids: CASSLDTRSYNSPLHF. The CDR3 DNA follows: TGTGCCAGCAGCTTAGACACCCGCTCCTATAATTCACCCCTCCACTTT.

V gene TRBV28 combines with J gene TRBJ1-4; D call uncertain. This CDR3 has 13 amino acids. Trimming pared 4 bases from V and 7 bases from J, leaving 10 bases between. CDR1 MDHEN and CDR2 SYDVKM come from the germline V gene. The CDR3 DNA sequence: TGTGCCAGCAGTTCCCGCCCGGTTGAAAAACTGTTTTTT. Residues: CASSSRPVEKLFF.

The chain combines TRBV6-5 with TRBJ1-2; D might be TRBD1 (5 bases). The CDR3 is made up of 15 amino acids. Between the trimmed V and J ends, which lost 2 bases and 2 bases, there was a span of 12 bases. Germline V gene sequence: CDR1 MNHEY, CDR2 SVGAGI. CDR3 in amino acids: CASSYTTGTNYGYTF. In nucleotides, the CDR3 is TGTGCCAGCAGTTACACTACCGGGACGAACTATGGCTACACCTTC.

This sequence joins TRBV10-3 and TRBJ2-3; D unclear. Germline values: CDR1 ENHRY, CDR2 SYGVKD. CDR3 size: 13 residues. The V end was cut by 4 bases, the J end by 1 base, with 6 bases between. Here the CDR3 reads CAISVAGTDTQYF. The CDR3 region has the DNA TGTGCCATCAGTGTGGCCGGCACAGATACGCAGTATTTT.

The chain links TRBV6-1 to TRBJ2-1; D remains unclear. There are 14 residues in the CDR3. The germline gives CDR1 MNHNS, CDR2 SASEGT. The germline V and J ends were trimmed by 0 bases and 4 bases, with 7 bases remaining between them. CDR3 region: CASSEAPLYNEQFF. The CDR3 DNA is TGTGCCAGCAGTGAAGCTCCCCTTTACAATGAGCAGTTCTTC.

This clone appeared once. V is TRBV14 and J is TRBJ1-3; the D is unclear. This CDR3 region has 14 residues. Germline V gives CDR1 SGHDN, CDR2 FVKESK. V lost 0 bases and J 4 bases, leaving 7 bases between the germline ends. The CDR3 here is CASSQDVGGNTIYF. CDR3 bases: TGTGCCAGCAGCCAAGATGTAGGGGGAAACACCATATATTTT.